This TCR beta chain was captured by sequencing in a study of blood T cell repertoires in COVID-19. Per the original methods: Reference gene primer amplification in the assay estimated nucleated cell counts. Sequencing used immunoSEQ multiplex PCR; TCRdb keeps in-frame clones, though not all of them. V, J and clone size were drawn from that table, and D and trimming were deduced from the DNA. The sample lists about 50,000 clones, more than 90% occurring once. This CDR3 is 15 amino acids long. Germline values: CDR1 MNHEY, CDR2 SVGAGI. Trimming left V 6 bases short and J 5 bases short, with 14 bases between.

The chain carries TRBV6-5 and TRBJ1-6; TRBD1 might be the D (6 bases). The sequence derives from a human donor in a cohort sampled during active COVID-19. What was sequenced was peripheral blood. CDR3 region: CASSPRGQNNSPLHF. DNA of the CDR3: TGTGCCAGCAGCCCCCGTGGACAGAATAATTCACCCCTCCACTTT.